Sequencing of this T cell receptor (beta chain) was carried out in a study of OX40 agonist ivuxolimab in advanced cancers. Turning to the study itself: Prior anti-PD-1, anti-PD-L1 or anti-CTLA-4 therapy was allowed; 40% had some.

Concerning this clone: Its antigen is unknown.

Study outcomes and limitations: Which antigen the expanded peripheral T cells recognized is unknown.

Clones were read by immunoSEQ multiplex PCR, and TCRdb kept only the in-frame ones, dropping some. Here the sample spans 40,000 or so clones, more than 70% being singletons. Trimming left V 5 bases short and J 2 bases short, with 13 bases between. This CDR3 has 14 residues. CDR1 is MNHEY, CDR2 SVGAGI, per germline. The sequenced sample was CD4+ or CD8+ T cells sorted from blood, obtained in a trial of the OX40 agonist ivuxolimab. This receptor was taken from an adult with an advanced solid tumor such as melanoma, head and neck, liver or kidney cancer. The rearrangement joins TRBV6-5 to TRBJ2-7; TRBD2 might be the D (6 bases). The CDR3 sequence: CASSPGGGAYEQYF. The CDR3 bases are TGTGCCAGCAGTCCCGGGGGAGGCGCCTACGAGCAGTACTTC.